Given below is one T cell receptor (beta chain) in context. Libraries were prepared by immunoSEQ multiplex PCR; TCRdb keeps only in-frame clonotypes and omits some of them. This table holds about 54,000 clones, roughly 81% found once. This entry belongs to a study of OX40 agonist ivuxolimab in advanced cancers. J lost 0 bases, V lost 4 bases, and 4 bases had no gene match. CDR1 and CDR2 from the germline V gene are SQVTM and ANQGSEA. This CDR3 comprises 14 residues. This TCR came from an adult with an advanced solid tumor such as melanoma, head and neck, liver or kidney cancer. The material sequenced was CD4+ or CD8+ T cells sorted from blood, taken in a trial of the OX40 agonist ivuxolimab. The V call is TRBV29-1, the J call TRBJ1-2, with 8 bases lining up with TRBD1. CDR3 coding DNA: TGCAGCGTTGGGGAGGGACAGGCTAACTATGGCTACACCTTC. Translating it yields CSVGEGQANYGYTF.